Described below is a single T cell receptor beta chain sequence and its context. The assay was immunoSEQ multiplex PCR, and TCRdb's table has in-frame clones only and misses some. The data hold some 54,000 clones, with approximately 85% observed a single time. The germline V and J ends were trimmed by 2 bases and 2 bases, with 13 bases remaining between them. Germline lookup yields CDR1 SGHKS and CDR2 YYEKEE (reference sequence). The CDR3 loop spans 15 amino acids. The entry originates in a study of blood T cell repertoires in COVID-19. Study-wide context: The United States, Italy and Spain provided the acute and convalescent COVID-19 samples. Sources were T cells, B-cell-depleted T cells, or PBMCs; the material itself was cDNA or gDNA.

The J gene is TRBJ2-5, the V gene TRBV5-5, with a possible D match to TRBD1 (6 bases). This TCR was sampled from a woman older than 75 with COVID-19, enrolled during active disease. The sequenced sample was peripheral blood. The CDR3 region has the DNA TGTGCCAGCAGCTTCCTAGGGGGAGAGCAAGAGACCCAGTACTTC. It encodes CASSFLGGEQETQYF.